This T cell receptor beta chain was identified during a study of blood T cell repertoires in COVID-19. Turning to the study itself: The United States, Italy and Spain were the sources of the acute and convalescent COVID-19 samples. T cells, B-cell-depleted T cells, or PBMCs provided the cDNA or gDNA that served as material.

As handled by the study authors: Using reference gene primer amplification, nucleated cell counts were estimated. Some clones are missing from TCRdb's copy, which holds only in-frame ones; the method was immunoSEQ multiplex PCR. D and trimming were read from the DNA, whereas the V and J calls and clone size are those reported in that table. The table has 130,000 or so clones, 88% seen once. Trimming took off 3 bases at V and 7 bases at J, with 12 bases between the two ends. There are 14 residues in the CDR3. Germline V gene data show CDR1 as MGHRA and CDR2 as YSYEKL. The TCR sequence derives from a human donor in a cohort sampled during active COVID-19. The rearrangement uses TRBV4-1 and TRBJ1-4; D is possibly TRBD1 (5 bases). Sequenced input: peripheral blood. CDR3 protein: CASSQAGGVEKLFF. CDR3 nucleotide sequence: TGCGCCAGCAGCCAGGCGGGGGGTGTTGAAAAACTGTTTTTT.